This entry lists 6 T cell receptor beta chains sequenced from one sample in a study of brain T cells in children with intractable seizures. TCRdb's copy holds only in-frame clones and misses some; the assay was immunoSEQ multiplex PCR. The profile covers 80,000 or so clones, with around nine tenths appearing a single time and around 24% taken by the ten largest. The specimen comprised peripheral blood, sampled at surgery. All receptors derive from a girl aged 2 to 9 with Rasmussen encephalitis and intractable seizures.

The chain links TRBV4-2 to TRBJ1-2, with TRBD1 matching over 11 bases. The germline CDR1 and CDR2 sequences are LGHNA and YNFKEQ. The CDR3 contains 18 residues. J was trimmed by 2 bases and V by 0 bases; bases with no gene match: 8. CDR3 amino acids: CASSQDGWGTGGNYGYTF. The CDR3 bases are TGTGCCAGCAGCCAAGATGGGTGGGGGACAGGGGGGAACTATGGCTACACCTTC.

V usage is TRBV29-1 and J usage is TRBJ2-3; 9 bases match TRBD2. Germline CDR1 SQVTM, CDR2 ANQGSEA. CDR3 length: 13 residues. V lost 6 bases to trimming and J lost 2 bases; unmatched junction nucleotides: 3. The CDR3 reads CSVAGGVTDTQYF. The CDR3 nucleotides are TGCAGCGTAGCGGGGGGCGTCACAGATACGCAGTATTTT.

This clone is a singleton in its sample. The rearrangement uses TRBV7-2 and TRBJ2-1; perhaps TRBD1 as D (5 bases). The germline V and J ends were trimmed by 2 bases and 4 bases, with 18 bases remaining between them. Germline CDR1 SGHTA, CDR2 FQGNSA. CDR3 length: 17 residues. CDR3 sequence: CASSLRGLGIPYNEQFF. The CDR3 coding sequence is TGTGCCAGCAGCTTAAGGGGCCTTGGAATCCCATACAATGAGCAGTTCTTC.

The rearrangement joins TRBV10-1 to TRBJ2-7; 15 nucleotides agree with TRBD2. This CDR3 has 15 residues. Germline CDR1 reads WNHNN; CDR2 reads SYGVQD (reference sequence). J gave up 2 bases and V 8 bases, and 4 bases lay outside the gene matches. CDR3 DNA sequence: TGCGCCAGCCTCAGGACTAGCGGGGGGGCCTACGAGCAGTACTTC. It encodes CASLRTSGGAYEQYF.

This clone has at least ten counts. J is TRBJ1-2 and V is TRBV6-5; TRBD1 agrees at 7 bases. Germline values: CDR1 MNHEY, CDR2 SVGAGI. Unmatched junction bases numbered 7, after V lost 2 bases and J lost 4 bases. The CDR3 runs 15 residues. For the CDR3, the DNA is TGTGCCAGCAGTTACCTGACAGGGTGGGGCTATGGCTACACCTTC. This translates into CASSYLTGWGYGYTF.

CDR3 in DNA: TGTGCCAGCAGCCAAGATGGGAGGGGAAGTGAAAAACTGTTTTTT. Translation gives CASSQDGRGSEKLFF. The rearrangement links TRBV3-1 (or the pseudogene TRBV3-2) to TRBJ1-4; tentatively, D is TRBD1 (5 bases). V dropped 0 bases and J dropped 7 bases, with 12 bases sitting between them. This CDR3 contains 15 residues. Germline CDR1 is LGHDT and CDR2 is YNNKEL (reference sequence).